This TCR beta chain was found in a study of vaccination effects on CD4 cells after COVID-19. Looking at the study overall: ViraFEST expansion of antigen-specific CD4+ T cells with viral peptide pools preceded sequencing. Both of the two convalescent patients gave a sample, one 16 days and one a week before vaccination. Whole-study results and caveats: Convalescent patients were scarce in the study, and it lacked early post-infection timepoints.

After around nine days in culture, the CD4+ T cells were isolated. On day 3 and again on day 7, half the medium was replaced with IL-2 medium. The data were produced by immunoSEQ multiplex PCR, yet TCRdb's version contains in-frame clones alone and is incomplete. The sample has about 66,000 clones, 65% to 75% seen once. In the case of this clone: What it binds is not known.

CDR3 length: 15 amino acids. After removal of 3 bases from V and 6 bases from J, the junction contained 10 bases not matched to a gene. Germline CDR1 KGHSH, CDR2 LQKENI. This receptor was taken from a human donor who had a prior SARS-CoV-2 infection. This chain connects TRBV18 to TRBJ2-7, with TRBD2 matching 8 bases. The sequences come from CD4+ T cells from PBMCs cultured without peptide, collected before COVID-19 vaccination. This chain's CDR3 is CASSPLSTGGVEQYF. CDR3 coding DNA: TGTGCCAGCTCACCTTTATCCACCGGGGGGGTCGAGCAGTACTTC.